The next 28 T cell receptor beta chains were all read from a single sample in a study of T cell repertoires in cytomegalovirus infection. TCRdb reprocessed the reads with MiXCR, giving one entry per CDR3 protein. The data hold 350,000 to 550,000 distinct CDR3 sequences, with approximately 32% observed a single time. Sequencing input: PBMCs. These receptors were taken from a human donor in good health (CMV status not recorded). Some clones in this sample may be carry-over from other donors' samples.

The chain's CDR3 is CASSQHDRPNEKLFF. The DNA of the CDR3 is TGCGCCAGCAGCCAGCATGACAGACCTAATGAAAAACTGTTTTTT. The chain employs TRBV5-1 and TRBJ1-4, with D possibly TRBD1 on 5 matching bases. The CDR3 is 15 residues long. The V end lost 4 bases, the J end lost 3 bases, and 13 bases lay between the germline ends. Germline loops: CDR1 SGHRS, CDR2 YFSETQ.

This clonotype appeared a few times. The chain is built from TRBV5-1 and TRBJ2-7; unclear D gene. CDR1 is SGHRS, CDR2 YFSETQ, per germline. V shed 4 bases and J shed 4 bases, with 12 bases lying between them. The CDR3 totals 13 residues. CDR3: CASSDVYGYEQYF. For the CDR3, the DNA is TGCGCCAGCAGCGACGTCTATGGTTACGAGCAGTACTTC.

The chain links TRBV6-2 or TRBV6-3 to TRBJ2-3, with 14 bases lining up with TRBD2. V shed 5 bases, J shed 6 bases, and the junction held 4 bases outside the gene matches. Per germline, CDR1 MNHEY and CDR2 SVGEGT. This CDR3 spans 15 amino acids. CDR3 protein: CASSEGLAGADTQYF. Here the CDR3 DNA reads TGTGCCAGCAGTGAGGGACTAGCGGGGGCCGATACGCAGTATTTT.

At least ten counts were recorded for this clonotype. The V gene is TRBV7-8, the J gene TRBJ1-1; D not certain. This CDR3 comprises 14 residues. V was clipped by 1 base and J by 2 bases, with 8 bases between them. From germline, CDR1 is SGHVS and CDR2 FQNEAQ. CDR3 sequence reads: CASSLVEANTEAFF. CDR3 in DNA: TGTGCCAGCAGCTTAGTAGAGGCCAACACTGAAGCTTTCTTT.

Points on this clonotype: Compared with germline, one end of the junction differs, possibly owing to a read error. The rearrangement joins TRBV11-2 to TRBJ2-2; D is perhaps TRBD2 (5 bases). Germline V gene lookup returns CDR1 SGHAT and CDR2 FQNNGV. CDR3 length: 14 residues. This chain's CDR3 is CASSSGRWAGKLFF. For the CDR3, the DNA is TGTGCCAGCAGCTCGGGCCGTTGGGCCGGGAAGCTGTTTTTT.

A few counts support this clonotype. The chain has TRBV11-3 and TRBJ2-1; 7 nucleotides line up with TRBD1. From germline, CDR1 is SGHNT and CDR2 YENEEA. Trimming removed 4 bases from V and 2 bases from J; junction bases left unmatched: 2. CDR3 length: 14 amino acids. CDR3 in DNA: TGTGCCAGCAGCTCGACAGGGCCCTACAATGAGCAGTTCTTC. Translated: CASSSTGPYNEQFF.

This clonotype was seen only once. This rearrangement joins TRBV6-8 to TRBJ1-3; D is ambiguous. Trimming removed 7 bases at V and 2 bases at J, with 15 bases between. This CDR3 has 15 residues. CDR1 is MNHGY, CDR2 SAAAGT, per germline. The DNA for the CDR3 is TGTGCCAGCAAGGCGAGGGAGGGTACTGGAAACACCATATATTTT. Amino acid sequence: CASKAREGTGNTIYF.

In its sample, this clonotype was seen a few times. This chain links TRBV28 with TRBJ2-2; TRBD1 matches 7 bases. The CDR3 consists of 15 residues. Germline-derived CDR1 and CDR2 are MDHEN and SYDVKM. The ends lost 10 bases at V and 5 bases at J; junction bases unmatched: 13. The CDR3 sequence is CATQEGAVSTGELFF. The CDR3, as DNA: TGTGCCACCCAAGAGGGGGCGGTCAGTACCGGGGAGCTGTTTTTT.

This clonotype was counted at least ten times. This chain uses TRBV7-2 with TRBJ1-1, with TRBD1 identical over 7 bases. In germline, CDR1 is SGHTA, CDR2 FQGNSA. The CDR3 contains 15 residues. Trimming removed 6 bases from V and 2 bases from J; junction bases left unmatched: 9. The CDR3 region is CASSKLTGTNTEAFF. The CDR3 DNA reads as TGTGCCAGCAGTAAGCTGACAGGGACTAACACTGAAGCTTTCTTT.

This clonotype has a handful of counts. The CDR3: CASSRLKDSAGNTIYF. The CDR3, as DNA: TGTGCCAGTAGTCGACTAAAGGACAGTGCTGGAAACACCATATATTTT. The rearrangement joins TRBV19 to TRBJ1-3; possibly TRBD1 for D (6 bases). The CDR3 is 16 amino acids. Germline CDR1 and CDR2: LNHDA and SQIVND (reference sequence). The V gene lost 5 bases and the J gene lost 2 bases, with 16 bases spanning the gap.

This clonotype was detected ten times or more. The chain employs TRBV12-3 or TRBV12-4 and TRBJ2-5; D perhaps matches TRBD1 (6 bases). The germline V and J ends were trimmed by 1 base and 2 bases, with 8 bases remaining between them. The CDR3 runs 14 residues. CDR3 protein: CASSLEGTQETQYF. CDR3 bases: TGTGCCAGCAGTTTAGAAGGGACACAAGAGACCCAGTACTTC.

The gene calls are TRBV4-3 and TRBJ1-5; no definite D call. The length of the CDR3 is 15 residues. Germline-derived CDR1 and CDR2 are LGHNA and YSLEER. Trimming removed 0 bases from V and 3 bases from J, with 9 bases in between. This chain's CDR3 is CASSQDAGNNQPQHF. CDR3 nucleotides: TGCGCCAGCAGCCAAGATGCGGGAAACAATCAGCCCCAGCATTTT.

V is TRBV7-9 and J is TRBJ1-2, with 7 bases that match TRBD1. This CDR3 is built from 22 residues. V shed 6 bases and J 3 bases; nucleotides not matched to a gene: 31. Germline lookup yields CDR1 SEHNR and CDR2 FQNEAQ (reference sequence). The CDR3: CASRPPYIKSLSPNDRDYGYTF. As DNA, the CDR3 is TGTGCCAGCAGACCCCCGTATATTAAAAGCTTGTCCCCTAACGACAGGGACTATGGCTACACCTTC.

In its sample, this clonotype was seen once. The rearrangement joins TRBV27 to TRBJ1-1; a weak D match, TRBD1 (6 bases). CDR3 length equals 13 residues. V was cut by 10 bases and J by 5 bases, with 17 bases left in between. Germline V gene sequence: CDR1 MNHEY, CDR2 SMNVEV (reference sequence). The DNA of the CDR3 is TGTGCCACCGTAAAAACAGGGAGGACTGAAGCTTTCTTT. This encodes CATVKTGRTEAFF.

This chain connects TRBV20-1 to TRBJ1-4; a weak D match, TRBD1 (6 bases). From germline, CDR1 is DFQATT and CDR2 SNEGSKA (reference sequence). V was shortened by 0 bases and J by 5 bases, with 10 bases between the two germline ends. The CDR3 sequence is 14 residues long. The CDR3 DNA reads TGCAGTGCTAGAGAGGAGGGGGGAAATGAAAAACTGTTTTTT. This encodes CSAREEGGNEKLFF.

The CDR3 nucleotides are TGTGCCAGCAGCACTGGACCCCCCACATCTGAAGCTTTCTTT. As protein: CASSTGPPTSEAFF. This chain uses TRBV11-2 with TRBJ1-1; no definite D call. Germline V gene data show CDR1 as SGHAT and CDR2 as FQNNGV. The CDR3 consists of 14 residues. The V gene lost 5 bases and the J gene lost 6 bases, with 16 bases spanning the gap. Complete variable domain (other parts from reference TRBV11-2 and TRBJ1-1): EAGVAQSPRYKIIEKRQSVAFWCNPISGHATLYWYQQILGQGPKLLIQFQNNGVVDDSQLPKDRFSAERLKGVDSTLKIQPAKLEDSAVYLCASSTGPPTSEAFFGQGTRLTVV.

V usage is TRBV7-9 and J usage is TRBJ2-7, with 8 bases fitting TRBD1. CDR3 length: 15 amino acids. V lost 4 bases to trimming and J lost 0 bases; unmatched junction nucleotides: 5. Germline V gives CDR1 SEHNR, CDR2 FQNEAQ (reference sequence). The CDR3 DNA follows: TGTGCCAGCAGCTCCCCCGGGACAGGCTCCTACGAGCAGTACTTC. Translated: CASSSPGTGSYEQYF.

This clonotype was picked up many times. The chain carries TRBV7-2 and TRBJ1-3, with 7 bases aligning to TRBD1. In germline, CDR1 is SGHTA, CDR2 FQGNSA. V was clipped by 1 base and J by 4 bases; unmatched bases: 7. This CDR3 contains 16 residues. The CDR3 coding sequence is TGTGCCAGCAGCTTAGGAGGGACAGCCTCGGGAAACACCATATATTTT. Amino acids: CASSLGGTASGNTIYF.

This clonotype appeared a few times. This chain links TRBV18 with TRBJ2-7; 7 bases agree with TRBD1. Germline CDR1 reads KGHSH; CDR2 reads LQKENI. The V segment lost 3 bases and the J segment 7 bases; nucleotides outside the gene matches: 12. The length of the CDR3 is 15 residues. The CDR3 sequence is CASSPGQSEFVEQYF. The CDR3 DNA reads TGTGCCAGCTCACCGGGACAGTCAGAGTTTGTGGAGCAGTACTTC.

V and J are TRBV7-8 and TRBJ2-6; 9 bases map to TRBD2. The CDR3 covers 21 residues. Germline loops: CDR1 SGHVS, CDR2 FQNEAQ. Trimming at V came to 0 bases and at J to 3 bases, leaving 15 bases not matched to a gene. CDR3 amino acids: CASSLAGLGGGAVSGANVLTF. Written as DNA, the CDR3 is TGTGCCAGCAGCTTAGCCGGCCTTGGCGGGGGGGCCGTTAGTGGGGCCAACGTCCTGACTTTC.

With regard to this clonotype: Since a much larger clone is just one base distant, this may be a read error. The CDR3 DNA is TGTGCCAGCAGCACCCCCCGGACACCTGATGGCTACACCTTC. Encoded protein: CASSTPRTPDGYTF. The rearrangement links TRBV11-2 to TRBJ1-2; D might be TRBD1 (5 bases). Trimming pared 5 bases from V and 6 bases from J, leaving 16 bases between. This CDR3 region has 14 residues. Germline lookup yields CDR1 SGHAT and CDR2 FQNNGV.

The gene calls are TRBV2 and TRBJ2-3, with TRBD2 matching over 11 bases. V shed 7 bases, J shed 0 bases, and the junction held 6 bases outside the gene matches. This CDR3 spans 16 amino acids. CDR1 and CDR2 from the germline V gene are SNHLY and FYNNEI. CDR3 nucleotide sequence: TGTGCCAGCAAAACTAGCGGGGGCCAGAGCACAGATACGCAGTATTTT. It codes for CASKTSGGQSTDTQYF.

The chain combines TRBV29-1 with TRBJ1-1; D unclear. V dropped 2 bases and J dropped 13 bases, with 14 bases sitting between them. Germline-derived CDR1 and CDR2 are SQVTM and ANQGSEA. The CDR3 loop spans 11 amino acids. Here the CDR3 reads CSVEYLGLNFF. In DNA form, the CDR3 reads TGCAGCGTTGAATATCTAGGTTTAAATTTCTTT.

This clonotype turned up a few times. The chain joins TRBV7-9 to TRBJ2-1, with D possibly TRBD2 on 6 matching bases. This CDR3 contains 17 residues. Germline CDR1 reads SEHNR; CDR2 reads FQNEAQ (reference sequence). V shed 1 base and J shed 10 bases, with 23 bases lying between them. CDR3 sequence: CASSLVTASANWGEQFF. In DNA, the CDR3 is TGTGCCAGCAGCTTAGTGACGGCTAGCGCGAACTGGGGCGAGCAGTTCTTC.

The chain's CDR3 is CASSLQASSYEQYF. The CDR3 coding sequence is TGTGCCAGCAGTTTACAGGCGAGCTCCTACGAGCAGTACTTC. The J gene is TRBJ2-7, the V gene TRBV12-3 or TRBV12-4; D unclear. The CDR3 contains 14 residues. V was pared by 2 bases and J by 0 bases, with 8 bases between.

V gene TRBV24-1 combines with J gene TRBJ2-1, with a weak D call TRBD1 (6 bases). This CDR3 contains 14 residues. Germline CDR1 is KGHDR and CDR2 is SFDVKD. Trimming pared 4 bases from V and 8 bases from J, leaving 14 bases between. The CDR3 DNA reads as TGTGCCACCAGTGAGCCTACAGGGAAAGATGAGCAGTTCTTC. Protein: CATSEPTGKDEQFF.

This clonotype was detected only a few times. The gene calls are TRBV13 and TRBJ1-2, with 11 bases identical to TRBD1. The CDR3 extends over 16 amino acids. Germline trimming cut 4 bases from V and 7 bases from J; bases unmatched to any gene: 11. CDR1 is PRHDT, CDR2 FYEKMQ, per germline (reference sequence). In DNA form, the CDR3 reads TGTGCCAGCAGCTCCACCGGGACAGGGGGATTGGGTGGCTACACCTTC. Translation: CASSSTGTGGLGGYTF.

This rearrangement joins TRBV20-1 to TRBJ2-5; no reliable D call. There are 13 residues in the CDR3. V dropped 1 base and J dropped 2 bases, with 8 bases sitting between them. Per germline, CDR1 DFQATT and CDR2 SNEGSKA (reference sequence). The CDR3: CSARVPIQETQYF. DNA for the CDR3: TGCAGTGCTAGAGTTCCCATTCAAGAGACCCAGTACTTC.